These 26 T cell receptor beta chains share one sample of origin, sequenced in a study of shared clonotypes between healthy human individuals (dated by TCRdb to the early 2020s). CD8 naive samples consisted of CD45RO-negative cells that were positively selected for CCR7, yielding a CD45RA+CCR7+ population without TemRA cells. The receptor library was made with the immunoSEQ multiplex PCR assay. The immuneACCESS repertoire file appears here via TCRdb, limited to in-frame rearrangements. These files lack a portion of the clones; in checked studies, under half of the deficit traces to unresolved V genes, and the cause of the others is not known. A total of more than 2 million clones appear in this sample, roughly 95% of them only once. 0.85% to 1.3% of the sample is in the top ten clones. The sample taken for sequencing was naive CD8+ T cells sorted from blood. The sample's cell subset or site label is to be understood as: CD45RA+CCR7+. These receptors were taken from a man between 18 and 29 years old in good health.

In the case of this clone: The sample carries other DNA sequences with the same CDR3. This chain links TRBV27 with TRBJ2-7; D tentatively reads TRBD1 or TRBD2 (5 bases each). With 5 bases removed from V and 3 bases from J, the gap between germline ends came to 11 bases. Looked up from germline, CDR1 is MNHEY and CDR2 is SMNVEV (reference sequence). The CDR3 runs to 13 residues. The CDR3 DNA sequence: TGTGCCAGCAGTCCGGGGACCCTCTACGAGCAGTACTTC. This translates into CASSPGTLYEQYF.

The chain couples TRBV6-1 to TRBJ1-5; no reliable D call. Looked up from germline, CDR1 is MNHNS and CDR2 is SASEGT. V gave up 4 bases and J gave up 0 bases, with 13 bases separating them. CDR3 length: 16 amino acids. The CDR3: CASSVLTEYSNQPQHF. The CDR3 nucleotides read TGTGCCAGCAGTGTCCTCACAGAGTATAGCAATCAGCCCCAGCATTTT.

As to this clone: The same CDR3 is also encoded by other DNA sequences in this sample. The rearrangement links TRBV6-5 to TRBJ1-1, with a weak D call TRBD1 (5 bases). The CDR3 is made up of 13 amino acids. Trimming shortened V by 0 bases and J by 8 bases, and 10 bases separated the two germline ends. Germline V lookup: CDR1 MNHEY, CDR2 SVGAGI. CDR3 residues: CASSYSGGTEAFF. The CDR3 region has the DNA TGTGCCAGCAGTTACTCAGGAGGGACCGAAGCTTTCTTT.

This chain's CDR3 is CASSLLAGGSYNEQFF. The CDR3 nucleotides read TGTGCCAGCAGCCTCCTAGCGGGTGGCTCCTACAATGAGCAGTTCTTC. The genes are TRBV9 and TRBJ2-1; 8 positions agree with TRBD2. With V trimmed by 4 bases and J by 0 bases, 6 bases remained unmatched. The CDR3 spans 16 residues. CDR1 SGDLS and CDR2 YYNGEE come from the germline V gene. Using reference TRBV9 and TRBJ2-1 for the parts outside the CDR3, the full variable domain is DSGVTQTPKHLITATGQRVTLRCSPRSGDLSVYWYQQSLDQGLQFLIQYYNGEERAKGNILERFSAQQFPDLHSELNLSSLELGDSALYFCASSLLAGGSYNEQFFGPGTRLTVL.

The V call is TRBV10-3, the J call TRBJ2-5, with 8 bases aligning to TRBD2. Germline CDR1 is ENHRY and CDR2 is SYGVKD. There are 16 residues in the CDR3. The trim removed 3 bases at V and 5 bases at J, leaving 11 bases unmatched. The CDR3 here is CAISDPAGDLRETQYF. In nucleotides, the CDR3 is TGTGCCATCAGTGACCCAGCGGGGGACCTCAGGGAGACCCAGTACTTC.

The rearrangement uses TRBV4-3 and TRBJ2-7, with D perhaps TRBD1 (5 bases). Trimming removed 0 bases at V and 1 base at J, with 13 bases between. In germline, CDR1 is LGHNA, CDR2 YSLEER. CDR3 size: 16 residues. The CDR3 coding sequence is TGCGCCAGCAGCCAAGATTCGACAGCCGGTTCCTACGAGCAGTACTTC. Translating it yields CASSQDSTAGSYEQYF.

This sequence joins TRBV29-1 and TRBJ2-2; 10 bases map to TRBD2. CDR1 is SQVTM, CDR2 ANQGSEA, per germline. The CDR3 runs to 13 residues. Trimming cost V 4 bases and J 6 bases; bases outside gene matches: 2. CDR3 DNA: TGCAGCGTTGCTCTAGCGGGGGCCGGGGAGCTGTTTTTT. The encoded protein is CSVALAGAGELFF.

This chain connects TRBV4-1 to TRBJ1-2, with 7 bases fitting TRBD1. The CDR3 covers 15 residues. CDR1 MGHRA and CDR2 YSYEKL come from the germline V gene. With V trimmed by 5 bases and J by 6 bases, 12 bases remained unmatched. This CDR3 reads CASSSTGLGLDGYTF. CDR3 DNA sequence: TGCGCCAGCAGCTCGACAGGGTTAGGTCTAGATGGCTACACCTTC.

V usage is TRBV2 and J usage is TRBJ1-2; TRBD1 might be the D (6 bases). Looked up from germline, CDR1 is SNHLY and CDR2 is FYNNEI. Trimming removed 2 bases from V and 4 bases from J, with 26 bases in between. CDR3 length: 19 amino acids. The CDR3 sequence is CASSESQGTPASDGYGYTF. CDR3 nucleotides: TGTGCCAGCAGTGAAAGTCAAGGGACACCCGCTTCGGACGGCTATGGCTACACCTTC.

This chain connects TRBV4-3 to TRBJ1-2; no reliable D call. Germline assignment: CDR1 LGHNA and CDR2 YSLEER. This CDR3 has 17 amino acids. Trimming pared 0 bases from V and 3 bases from J, leaving 17 bases between. CDR3 sequence reads: CASSQDLGLLSHYGYTF. CDR3 nucleotides: TGCGCCAGCAGCCAAGATCTCGGCCTCCTGAGTCACTATGGCTACACCTTC.

The rearrangement uses TRBV5-6 and TRBJ2-1; D ambiguous. The CDR3 spans 15 residues. Per germline, CDR1 SGHDT and CDR2 YYEEEE. Between the trimmed V and J ends, which lost 0 bases and 10 bases, there was a span of 17 bases. CDR3 amino acids: CASSLAPDPIGEQFF. In nucleotides, the CDR3 is TGTGCCAGCAGCTTGGCACCAGACCCTATTGGGGAGCAGTTCTTC.

The gene calls are TRBV2 and TRBJ1-1; maybe TRBD1 (6 bases). V was shortened by 1 base and J by 1 base, with 22 bases between the two germline ends. CDR1 and CDR2 from the germline V gene are SNHLY and FYNNEI. This CDR3 spans 19 amino acids. CDR3 amino acids: CASSEGYLGDATGNTEAFF. CDR3 bases: TGTGCCAGCAGTGAAGGATATTTGGGAGATGCGACAGGGAACACTGAAGCTTTCTTT.

The chain recombines TRBV13 with TRBJ2-1, with a possible D match to TRBD2 (5 bases). Germline V gene sequence: CDR1 PRHDT, CDR2 FYEKMQ (reference sequence). Between the trimmed V and J ends, which lost 5 bases and 1 base, there was a span of 15 bases. The CDR3 totals 16 residues. This CDR3 is CASSTLRDFSYNEQFF. Written as DNA, the CDR3 is TGTGCCAGCAGCACACTCCGGGATTTTTCCTACAATGAGCAGTTCTTC.

As regards this clone: Germline is not matched at one junction end, which may reflect a read error. The chain uses TRBV7-9 and TRBJ2-3, with no clear D. This CDR3 comprises 13 residues. In germline, CDR1 is SEHNR, CDR2 FQNEAQ (reference sequence). This chain's CDR3 is CASSIALTDTQYF. The CDR3 bases are TGTGCCAGCAGCATAGCTCTCACAGATACGCAGTATTTT.

With regard to this clone: The sample contains more than one DNA sequence encoding this CDR3. The J gene is TRBJ2-7, the V gene TRBV28; 8 bases are shared with TRBD2. The ends lost 3 bases at V and 5 bases at J; junction bases unmatched: 3. The CDR3 has 13 residues. Germline CDR1 MDHEN, CDR2 SYDVKM. This chain's CDR3 is CASSFRGRNEQYF. The CDR3 DNA reads TGTGCCAGCAGTTTCCGCGGGAGGAACGAGCAGTACTTC.

The rearrangement uses TRBV11-2 and TRBJ2-7; possibly TRBD1 for D (6 bases). The CDR3 has 15 amino acids. With 3 bases removed from V and 0 bases from J, the gap between germline ends came to 12 bases. Germline loops: CDR1 SGHAT, CDR2 FQNNGV. CDR3 DNA: TGTGCCAGCAGCTTTGAAGGGGGAGACTCCTACGAGCAGTACTTC. Protein: CASSFEGGDSYEQYF.

V and J are TRBV28 and TRBJ2-7; D call uncertain. The CDR3 loop spans 15 amino acids. V shed 6 bases and J shed 1 base, with 16 bases lying between them. The germline CDR1 and CDR2 sequences are MDHEN and SYDVKM. CDR3 in DNA: TGTGCCAGCAGCTCTTACCCCGAACAGTCCTACGAGCAGTACTTC. Translating it yields CASSSYPEQSYEQYF. The full variable domain, completed using reference TRBV28 and TRBJ2-7, is DVKVTQSSRYLVKRTGEKVFLECVQDMDHENMFWYRQDPGLGLRLIYFSYDVKMKEKGDIPEGYSVSREKKERFSLILESASTNQTSMYLCASSSYPEQSYEQYFGPGTRLTVT.

The chain is built from TRBV4-2 and TRBJ2-3; 8 bases are a match to TRBD2. V shed 0 bases, J shed 2 bases, and the junction held 4 bases outside the gene matches. Germline V CDR1 and CDR2: LGHNA, YNFKEQ. This CDR3 is 16 amino acids long. CDR3 sequence: CASSQDAGGNTDTQYF. DNA for the CDR3: TGTGCCAGCAGCCAAGATGCGGGGGGAAACACAGATACGCAGTATTTT.

The rearrangement joins TRBV18 to TRBJ1-3, with a possible D match to TRBD1 (5 bases). Per germline, CDR1 KGHSH and CDR2 LQKENI. The germline V and J ends were trimmed by 2 bases and 4 bases, with 12 bases remaining between them. The length of the CDR3 is 15 residues. CDR3 region: CASSPEGMRGNTIYF. The CDR3 DNA reads as TGTGCCAGCTCACCAGAGGGGATGAGAGGAAACACCATATATTTT.

Notes on this clone: Additional DNA sequences in this sample encode the identical CDR3. The chain couples TRBV11-2 to TRBJ2-7, with unresolved D. The CDR3 extends over 12 amino acids. Germline V CDR1 and CDR2: SGHAT, FQNNGV. Trimming removed 2 bases from V and 4 bases from J, with 6 bases in between. The CDR3 loop reads CASSLSLYEQYF. CDR3 DNA sequence: TGTGCCAGCAGCTTATCTTTATACGAGCAGTACTTC. Full variable domain (rest looked up from reference TRBV11-2 and TRBJ2-7): EAGVAQSPRYKIIEKRQSVAFWCNPISGHATLYWYQQILGQGPKLLIQFQNNGVVDDSQLPKDRFSAERLKGVDSTLKIQPAKLEDSAVYLCASSLSLYEQYFGPGTRLTVT.

Comment on this clone: Other DNA sequences from this sample encode an identical CDR3 as well. The V gene is TRBV28, the J gene TRBJ1-2; D is uncertain. CDR1 and CDR2 (germline): MDHEN, SYDVKM. Trimming left V 5 bases short and J 3 bases short, with 10 bases between. This CDR3 has 13 amino acids. The CDR3 here is CASSRTGDYGYTF. The CDR3 DNA sequence: TGTGCCAGCAGTCGGACCGGGGACTATGGCTACACCTTC.

V usage is TRBV6-1 and J usage is TRBJ2-3; the D gene is possibly TRBD2 (5 bases). Trimming shortened V by 3 bases and J by 0 bases, and 7 bases separated the two germline ends. This CDR3 is 14 amino acids long. Looked up from germline, CDR1 is MNHNS and CDR2 is SASEGT. The CDR3: CASSDGESTDTQYF. CDR3 nucleotide sequence: TGTGCCAGCAGTGACGGGGAAAGCACAGATACGCAGTATTTT.

As concerns this clone: This CDR3 is also generated by other DNA sequences in the sample. J is TRBJ2-7 and V is TRBV4-3; D tentatively fits TRBD1 or TRBD2 (5 bases each). Germline V gene data show CDR1 as LGHNA and CDR2 as YSLEER. V lost 0 bases and J lost 4, with 13 bases in between. The CDR3 is made up of 15 amino acids. The CDR3 region has the DNA TGCGCCAGCAGCCAAGACGGAGAGGGGCCGTACGAGCAGTACTTC. Amino acids: CASSQDGEGPYEQYF.

The chain is built from TRBV29-1 and TRBJ2-2; TRBD1 is a possible D gene (6 bases). The CDR3 extends over 15 amino acids. The V end was cut by 4 bases, the J end by 2 bases, with 14 bases between. The germline CDR1 and CDR2 sequences are SQVTM and ANQGSEA. CDR3 loop: CSVVSRGSNTGELFF. The DNA for the CDR3 is TGCAGCGTTGTTTCCAGGGGATCAAACACCGGGGAGCTGTTTTTT.

This chain joins TRBV5-1 and TRBJ1-5, with TRBD1 matching over 11 bases. This CDR3 has 15 amino acids. CDR1 SGHRS and CDR2 YFSETQ come from the germline V gene. The J segment lost 6 bases and the V segment lost 0 bases, leaving 2 bases of the junction unmatched. CDR3 nucleotide sequence: TGCGCCAGCAGCTTGGGGACAGGGGGCATTCAGCCCCAGCATTTT. Its translation: CASSLGTGGIQPQHF.

J is TRBJ2-7 and V is TRBV27; TRBD1 aligns across 7 bases. CDR1 MNHEY and CDR2 SMNVEV come from the germline V gene (reference sequence). The ends lost 5 bases at V and 2 bases at J; junction bases unmatched: 9. This CDR3 region has 15 residues. The DNA for the CDR3 is TGTGCCAGCAGTCCCCCTGGGACAGAGACCTACGAGCAGTACTTC. Encoded protein: CASSPPGTETYEQYF.